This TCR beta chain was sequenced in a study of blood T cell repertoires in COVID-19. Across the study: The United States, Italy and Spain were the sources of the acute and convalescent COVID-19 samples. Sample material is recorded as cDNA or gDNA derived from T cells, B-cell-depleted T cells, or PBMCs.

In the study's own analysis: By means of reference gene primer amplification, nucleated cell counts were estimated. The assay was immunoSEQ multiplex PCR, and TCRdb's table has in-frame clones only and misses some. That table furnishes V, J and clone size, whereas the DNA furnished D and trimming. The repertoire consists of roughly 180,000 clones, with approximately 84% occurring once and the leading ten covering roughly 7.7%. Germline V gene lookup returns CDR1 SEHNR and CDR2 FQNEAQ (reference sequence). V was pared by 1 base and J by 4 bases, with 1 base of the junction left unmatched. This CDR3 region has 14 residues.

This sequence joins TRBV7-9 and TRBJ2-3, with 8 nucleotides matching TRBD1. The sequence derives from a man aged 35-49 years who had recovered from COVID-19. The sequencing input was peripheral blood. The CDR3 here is CASSLEQGADTQYF. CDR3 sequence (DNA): TGTGCCAGCAGCTTAGAACAGGGGGCAGATACGCAGTATTTT.